Following are 20 T cell receptor beta chains from one sample sequenced in a study of blood T cell repertoires in COVID-19. Repertoires were generated with immunoSEQ multiplex PCR, while TCRdb's copy carries only in-frame clones and drops some. In the table there are around 200,000 clones, just under 80% of which are singletons. The specimen was peripheral blood. These receptors all stem from a woman over 75 with active or convalescent COVID-19.

As DNA, the CDR3 is TGTGCCAGCAGCTTAGAGTCTAGCGGGGGGGCGGATACGCAGTATTTT. Translation gives CASSLESSGGADTQYF. The chain employs TRBV11-2 and TRBJ2-3; 12 bases are a match to TRBD2. The germline CDR1 and CDR2 sequences are SGHAT and FQNNGV. Unmatched junction bases numbered 4, after V lost 0 bases and J lost 6 bases. This CDR3 contains 16 residues.

This chain connects TRBV28 to TRBJ2-2; TRBD2 matches 13 bases. The germline V gene has CDR1 MDHEN and CDR2 SYDVKM. With V trimmed by 6 bases and J by 6 bases, 4 bases remained unmatched. The CDR3 runs to 15 residues. The CDR3 sequence: CASRRLAGGPGELFF. The CDR3, as DNA: TGTGCCAGCAGGAGACTAGCGGGGGGCCCCGGGGAGCTGTTTTTT.

The chain links TRBV27 to TRBJ2-4; D ambiguous. Germline V gives CDR1 MNHEY, CDR2 SMNVEV (reference sequence). The CDR3 totals 18 residues. V was trimmed by 3 bases and J by 1 base, leaving 19 bases between them. CDR3 sequence reads: CASSLSLIPRLAKNIQYF. CDR3 nucleotide sequence: TGTGCCAGCAGTTTGAGTCTAATTCCGAGGTTGGCCAAAAACATTCAGTACTTC.

CDR3 in amino acids: CASSLEGGFTAKNIQYF. The DNA of the CDR3 is TGTGCCAGCAGCTTGGAAGGAGGGTTTACAGCCAAAAACATTCAGTACTTC. V is TRBV5-6 and J is TRBJ2-4, with D tentatively TRBD2 (6 bases). The V gene's germline CDR1 is SGHDT and CDR2 YYEEEE. This CDR3 has 17 residues. Trimming removed 0 bases at V and 0 bases at J, with 13 bases between.

J is TRBJ1-5 and V is TRBV5-5; D call uncertain. This CDR3 is built from 17 residues. The germline V and J ends were trimmed by 2 bases and 1 base, with 16 bases remaining between them. Germline V gene lookup returns CDR1 SGHKS and CDR2 YYEKEE (reference sequence). The CDR3 sequence is CASSFNVAGISNQPQHF. The DNA for the CDR3 is TGTGCCAGCAGCTTCAACGTAGCGGGGATAAGCAATCAGCCCCAGCATTTT. The full variable domain, rest sourced from reference TRBV5-5 and TRBJ1-5, is DAGVTQSPTHLIKTRGQQVTLRCSPISGHKSVSWYQQVLGQGPQFIFQYYEKEERGRGNFPDRFSARQFPNYSSELNVNALLLGDSALYLCASSFNVAGISNQPQHFGDGTRLSIL.

The J gene is TRBJ2-5, the V gene TRBV2; possible D gene TRBD1, 6 bases. V was pared by 3 bases and J by 5 bases, with 13 bases between. This CDR3 comprises 14 residues. CDR1 and CDR2 from the germline V gene are SNHLY and FYNNEI. CDR3 DNA sequence: TGTGCCAGCAGTGACCTGACAGGATTGGAGACCCAGTACTTC. Translated, it gives CASSDLTGLETQYF.

The V call is TRBV5-6, the J call TRBJ2-2; 8 nucleotides align to TRBD1. Germline assignment: CDR1 SGHDT and CDR2 YYEEEE. The CDR3 contains 15 residues. V shed 6 bases, J shed 5 bases, and the junction held 9 bases outside the gene matches. This chain's CDR3 is CASTQADRDTGELFF. The DNA of the CDR3 is TGTGCCAGCACCCAAGCGGACAGGGATACCGGGGAGCTGTTTTTT.

The chain links TRBV19 to TRBJ2-4, with D possibly TRBD2 on 5 matching bases. CDR3 length equals 19 residues. Deletions cut 2 bases from V and 3 bases from J, with 23 bases between. Germline V gene data show CDR1 as LNHDA and CDR2 as SQIVND (reference sequence). CDR3 amino acids: CASSISIPGFTGDKNIQYF. The CDR3 coding sequence is TGTGCCAGTAGTATATCTATCCCGGGGTTTACTGGAGACAAAAACATTCAGTACTTC.

This rearrangement joins TRBV28 to TRBJ2-7; possibly TRBD1 for D (5 bases). Germline V gives CDR1 MDHEN, CDR2 SYDVKM. This CDR3 comprises 16 residues. The V and J ends lost 8 bases and 1 base respectively, with 21 bases between them. The chain's CDR3 is CASLGLGQGRSYEQYF. CDR3 nucleotide sequence: TGTGCCAGCCTGGGTCTGGGCCAGGGTCGTTCCTACGAGCAGTACTTC.

Concerning this clone: Other nucleotide sequences from this sample produce the same CDR3. The chain combines TRBV18 with TRBJ1-1; 9 bases map to TRBD1. The V gene's germline CDR1 is KGHSH and CDR2 LQKENI. The trim removed 3 bases at V and 5 bases at J, leaving 1 base unmatched. The CDR3 covers 13 residues. The CDR3 region is CASSPTGGTEAFF. The CDR3 DNA sequence: TGTGCCAGCTCACCGACAGGGGGGACTGAAGCTTTCTTT.

This clone showed up just once. This chain joins TRBV3-1 (or the pseudogene TRBV3-2) and TRBJ2-1; TRBD2 agrees at 7 bases. The germline CDR1 and CDR2 sequences are LGHDT and YNNKEL (reference sequence). This CDR3 is built from 15 residues. Germline trimming cut 0 bases from V and 3 bases from J; bases unmatched to any gene: 2. Written as DNA, the CDR3 is TGTGCCAGCAGCCAAGATGCGGGGGTCTACAATGAGCAGTTCTTC. It codes for CASSQDAGVYNEQFF.

This clone was seen only once. The rearrangement uses TRBV9 and TRBJ2-3; 11 bases agree with TRBD2. The length of the CDR3 is 15 residues. Germline loops: CDR1 SGDLS, CDR2 YYNGEE. Losses at the gene ends were 1 base for V and 3 bases for J; bases not matched to a gene: 1. In DNA form, the CDR3 reads TGTGCCAGCAGCGTAACTAGCGGGGGAACAGATACGCAGTATTTT. This codes for CASSVTSGGTDTQYF. Looking up the rest from reference TRBV9 and TRBJ2-3 gives the full variable domain: DSGVTQTPKHLITATGQRVTLRCSPRSGDLSVYWYQQSLDQGLQFLIQYYNGEERAKGNILERFSAQQFPDLHSELNLSSLELGDSALYFCASSVTSGGTDTQYFGPGTRLTVL.

The chain has TRBV5-8 and TRBJ1-5; weak D call: TRBD1 (5 bases). V was pared by 4 bases and J by 0 bases, with 14 bases between. The CDR3 runs to 16 residues. The V gene's germline CDR1 is SGHTS and CDR2 YDEGEE. This CDR3 reads CASSPLTTVSNQPQHF. CDR3 nucleotides: TGTGCCAGCAGCCCCCTAACGACAGTTAGCAATCAGCCCCAGCATTTT.

CDR3 loop: CASSFAENTEAFF. For the CDR3, the DNA is TGTGCCAGCAGTTTTGCAGAGAACACTGAAGCTTTCTTT. J is TRBJ1-1 and V is TRBV6-6; D ambiguous. The CDR3 runs to 13 residues. Germline assignment: CDR1 MNHNY and CDR2 SVGAGI (reference sequence). The germline V and J ends were trimmed by 4 bases and 1 base, with 7 bases remaining between them.

The V call is TRBV30, the J call TRBJ1-1; possibly TRBD1 for D (6 bases). This CDR3 spans 12 amino acids. V was trimmed by 1 base and J by 7 bases, leaving 10 bases between them. CDR1 and CDR2 (germline): GTSNPN, SVGIG (reference sequence). CDR3: CAWSANRVEAFF. The CDR3 DNA is TGTGCCTGGAGTGCCAACAGGGTTGAAGCTTTCTTT. The full variable domain, its missing parts supplied by reference TRBV30 and TRBJ1-1, is SQTIHQWPATLVQPVGSPLSLECTVEGTSNPNLYWYRQAAGRGLQLLFYSVGIGQISSEVPQNLSASRPQDRQFILSSKKLLLSDSGFYLCAWSANRVEAFFGQGTRLTVV.

The V call is TRBV5-1, the J call TRBJ1-6; 8 nucleotides agree with TRBD1. Trimming removed 4 bases from V and 10 bases from J; junction bases left unmatched: 7. CDR1 is SGHRS and CDR2 is YFSETQ in the germline V gene. The CDR3 contains 14 residues. The CDR3 reads CASSTDRVLSPLHF. The DNA of the CDR3 is TGCGCCAGCAGCACGGACAGGGTCCTATCACCCCTCCACTTT.

V usage is TRBV6-5 and J usage is TRBJ2-5, with D perhaps matching TRBD2 (6 bases). Germline V gene sequence: CDR1 MNHEY, CDR2 SVGAGI. This CDR3 comprises 13 residues. V was trimmed by 5 bases and J by 5 bases, leaving 12 bases between them. In DNA form, the CDR3 reads TGTGCCAGCAGTCACCGGGACTCGGAGACCCAGTACTTC. Encoded protein: CASSHRDSETQYF.

The chain couples TRBV7-9 to TRBJ1-2, with TRBD1 matching over 9 bases. J lost 6 bases, V lost 7 bases, and 9 bases had no gene match. Germline loops: CDR1 SEHNR, CDR2 FQNEAQ (reference sequence). This CDR3 region has 14 residues. The CDR3, as DNA: TGTGCCAGCAACGAACAGGGGGCTTGGAATGGCTACACCTTC. Translating it yields CASNEQGAWNGYTF.

J is TRBJ1-2 and V is TRBV19; D perhaps matches TRBD1 (5 bases). V was pared by 5 bases and J by 7 bases, with 14 bases between. CDR3 size: 13 residues. CDR1 LNHDA and CDR2 SQIVND come from the germline V gene (reference sequence). As DNA, the CDR3 is TGTGCCAGTAGTCGTAAGGGGCGCGTTGGCTACACCTTC. Translating gives CASSRKGRVGYTF.

This clone was seen only a few times. The chain carries TRBV7-3 and TRBJ1-1; D remains unclear. The germline CDR1 and CDR2 sequences are SGHTA and FQGTGA. This CDR3 region has 14 residues. Trimming removed 3 bases from V and 4 bases from J, with 12 bases in between. The CDR3 protein is CASSFNGRGTEAFF. DNA of the CDR3: TGTGCCAGCAGCTTTAATGGACGGGGCACTGAAGCTTTCTTT.